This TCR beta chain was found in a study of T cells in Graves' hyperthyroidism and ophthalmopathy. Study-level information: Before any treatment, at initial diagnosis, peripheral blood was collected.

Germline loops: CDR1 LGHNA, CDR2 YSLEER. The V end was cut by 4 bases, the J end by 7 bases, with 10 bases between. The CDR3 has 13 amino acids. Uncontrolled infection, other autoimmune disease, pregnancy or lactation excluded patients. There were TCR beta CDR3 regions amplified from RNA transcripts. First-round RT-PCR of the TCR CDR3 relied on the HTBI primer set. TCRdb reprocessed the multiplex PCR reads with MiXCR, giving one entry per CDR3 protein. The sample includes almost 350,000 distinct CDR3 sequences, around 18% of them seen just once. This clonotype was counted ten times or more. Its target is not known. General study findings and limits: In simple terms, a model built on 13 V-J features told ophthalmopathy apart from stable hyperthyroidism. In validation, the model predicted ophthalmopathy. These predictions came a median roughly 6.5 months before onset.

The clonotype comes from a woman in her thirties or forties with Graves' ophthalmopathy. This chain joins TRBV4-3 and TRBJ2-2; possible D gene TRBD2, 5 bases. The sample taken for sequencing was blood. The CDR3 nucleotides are TGCGCCAGCAGCCGGTTGGCGGGCGGGGAGCTGTTTTTT. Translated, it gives CASSRLAGGELFF.